The sequence of this TCR beta chain was determined in a study of identical twins. TCRdb called the 5' RACE reads again in MiXCR, with one record for every CDR3 protein. The sample consists of 1.5 million to 2 million distinct CDR3 sequences, under 35% of them appearing once. Germline V lookup: CDR1 MDHEN, CDR2 SYDVKM. This CDR3 comprises 14 residues. Between the trimmed V and J ends, which lost 1 base and 6 bases, there was a span of 11 bases. This clonotype was counted between two and nine times. Sequenced sample: cord blood. This rearrangement joins TRBV28 to TRBJ2-3, with unresolved D. The source is a newborn girl in good health. The chain's CDR3 is CASSLSPLKDTQYF. DNA for the CDR3: TGTGCCAGCAGTTTATCCCCCCTGAAGGATACGCAGTATTTT.